The sample holds a few counts of the clone carrying this TCR beta chain. The antigen is not known. These data originate in a study of early T cells in non-severe SARS-CoV-2 infection. Study information: Chains were unpaired, as sequencing was done on bulk RNA from unsorted whole blood.

TCRdb reprocessed the 5' RACE reads with MiXCR, giving one entry per CDR3 protein. The sample contains over 25,000 distinct CDR3 sequences, less than 7.5% of which appear only once. The length of the CDR3 is 13 residues. Trimming cost V 11 bases and J 6 bases; bases outside gene matches: 7. Overall study results and limits: Sequences matched to VDJdb favored anti-spike CD8 responses, while private and CD4 specificities were missed.

The TCR comes from an adult who was a healthcare worker with PCR-confirmed SARS-CoV-2 infection or an uninfected control (not recorded which). This rearrangement joins TRBV23-1 to TRBJ1-5, with 10 bases lining up with TRBD1. TRBV23-1 is identified as an open reading frame with a role that is uncertain. The sample taken for sequencing was whole blood. The CDR3 loop reads CAAGQGVIQPQHF. DNA of the CDR3: TGCGCCGCAGGACAGGGGGTAATTCAGCCCCAGCATTTT.